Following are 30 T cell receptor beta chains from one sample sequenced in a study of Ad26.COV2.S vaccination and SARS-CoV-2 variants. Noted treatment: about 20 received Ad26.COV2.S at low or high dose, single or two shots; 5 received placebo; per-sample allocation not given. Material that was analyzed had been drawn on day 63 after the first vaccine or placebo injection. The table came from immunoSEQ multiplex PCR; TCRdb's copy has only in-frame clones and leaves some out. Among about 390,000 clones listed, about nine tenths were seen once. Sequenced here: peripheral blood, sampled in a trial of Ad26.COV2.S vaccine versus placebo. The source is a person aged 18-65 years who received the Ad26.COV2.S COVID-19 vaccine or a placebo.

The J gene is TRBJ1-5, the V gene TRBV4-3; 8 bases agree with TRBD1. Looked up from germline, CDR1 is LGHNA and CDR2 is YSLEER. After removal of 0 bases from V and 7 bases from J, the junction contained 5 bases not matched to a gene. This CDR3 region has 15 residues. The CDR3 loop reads CASSQDRTGNQPQHF. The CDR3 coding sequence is TGCGCCAGCAGCCAAGATCGGACAGGGAACCAGCCCCAGCATTTT.

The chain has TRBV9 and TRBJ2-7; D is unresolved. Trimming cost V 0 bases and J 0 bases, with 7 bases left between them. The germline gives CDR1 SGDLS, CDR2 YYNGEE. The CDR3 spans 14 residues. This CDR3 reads CASSVVSNSYEQYF. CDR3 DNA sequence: TGTGCCAGCAGCGTAGTCAGTAACTCCTACGAGCAGTACTTC.

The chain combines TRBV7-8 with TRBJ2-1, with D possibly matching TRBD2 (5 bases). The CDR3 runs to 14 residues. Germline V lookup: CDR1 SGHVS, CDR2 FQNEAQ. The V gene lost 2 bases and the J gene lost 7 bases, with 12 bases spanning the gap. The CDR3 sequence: CASSLSGVGNEQFF. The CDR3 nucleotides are TGTGCCAGCAGCTTATCCGGGGTTGGGAATGAGCAGTTCTTC.

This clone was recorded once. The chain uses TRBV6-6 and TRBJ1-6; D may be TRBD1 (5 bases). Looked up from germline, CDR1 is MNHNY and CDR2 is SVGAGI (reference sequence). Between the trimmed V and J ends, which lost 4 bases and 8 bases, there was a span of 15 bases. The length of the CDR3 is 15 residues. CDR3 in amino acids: CASSSLRGRDSPLHF. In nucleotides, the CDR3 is TGTGCCAGCAGTTCCCTCCGGGGCCGGGATTCACCCCTCCACTTT.

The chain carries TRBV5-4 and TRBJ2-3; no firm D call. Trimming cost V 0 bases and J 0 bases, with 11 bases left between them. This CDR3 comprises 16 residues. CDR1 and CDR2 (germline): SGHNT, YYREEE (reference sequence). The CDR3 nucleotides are TGTGCCAGCAGCTTGGCCCCCGAGACTAGCACAGATACGCAGTATTTT. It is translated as CASSLAPETSTDTQYF. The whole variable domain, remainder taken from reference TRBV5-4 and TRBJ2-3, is ETGVTQSPTHLIKTRGQQVTLRCSSQSGHNTVSWYQQALGQGPQFIFQYYREEENGRGNFPPRFSGLQFPNYSSELNVNALELDDSALYLCASSLAPETSTDTQYFGPGTRLTVL.

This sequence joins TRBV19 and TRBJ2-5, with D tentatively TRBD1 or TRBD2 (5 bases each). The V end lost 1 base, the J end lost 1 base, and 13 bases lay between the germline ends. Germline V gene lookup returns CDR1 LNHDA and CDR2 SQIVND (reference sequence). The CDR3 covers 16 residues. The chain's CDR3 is CASSIGGIPFQETQYF. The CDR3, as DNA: TGTGCCAGTAGTATAGGGGGGATTCCCTTCCAAGAGACCCAGTACTTC.

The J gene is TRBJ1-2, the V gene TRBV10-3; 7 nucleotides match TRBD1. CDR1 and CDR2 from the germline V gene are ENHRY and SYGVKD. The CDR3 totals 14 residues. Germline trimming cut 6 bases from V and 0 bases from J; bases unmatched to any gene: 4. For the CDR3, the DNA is TGTGCCATCAGGGCTGACAGGGCTAACTATGGCTACACCTTC. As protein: CAIRADRANYGYTF.

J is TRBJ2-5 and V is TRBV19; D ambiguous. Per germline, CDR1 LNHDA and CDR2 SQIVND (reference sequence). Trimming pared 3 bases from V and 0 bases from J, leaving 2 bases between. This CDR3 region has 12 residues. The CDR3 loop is CASSIDQETQYF. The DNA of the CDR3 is TGTGCCAGTAGTATTGACCAAGAGACCCAGTACTTC.

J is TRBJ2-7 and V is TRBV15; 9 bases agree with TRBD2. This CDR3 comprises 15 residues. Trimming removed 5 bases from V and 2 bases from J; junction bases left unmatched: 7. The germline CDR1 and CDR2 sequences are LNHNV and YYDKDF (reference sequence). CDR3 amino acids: CATSPEVAGAYEQYF. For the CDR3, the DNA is TGTGCCACCAGCCCCGAAGTAGCGGGGGCCTACGAGCAGTACTTC.

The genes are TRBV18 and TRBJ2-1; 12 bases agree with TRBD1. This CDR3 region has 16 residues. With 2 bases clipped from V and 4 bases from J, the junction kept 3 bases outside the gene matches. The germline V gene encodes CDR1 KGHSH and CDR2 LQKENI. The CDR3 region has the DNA TGTGCCAGCTCACCATCGGGACAGGGGGCTTACAATGAGCAGTTCTTC. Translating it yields CASSPSGQGAYNEQFF.

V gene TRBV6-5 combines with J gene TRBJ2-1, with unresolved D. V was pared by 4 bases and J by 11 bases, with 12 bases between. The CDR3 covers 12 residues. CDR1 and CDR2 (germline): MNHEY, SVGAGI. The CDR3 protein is CASSSLPGQQFF. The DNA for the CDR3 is TGTGCCAGCAGTTCCCTGCCAGGCCAGCAGTTCTTC.

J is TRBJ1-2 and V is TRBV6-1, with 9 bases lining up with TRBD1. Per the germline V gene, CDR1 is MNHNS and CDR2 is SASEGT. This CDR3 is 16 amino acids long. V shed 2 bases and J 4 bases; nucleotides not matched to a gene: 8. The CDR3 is CASSERTGVYSYGYTF. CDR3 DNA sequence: TGTGCCAGCAGTGAAAGGACAGGGGTTTATAGCTATGGCTACACCTTC.

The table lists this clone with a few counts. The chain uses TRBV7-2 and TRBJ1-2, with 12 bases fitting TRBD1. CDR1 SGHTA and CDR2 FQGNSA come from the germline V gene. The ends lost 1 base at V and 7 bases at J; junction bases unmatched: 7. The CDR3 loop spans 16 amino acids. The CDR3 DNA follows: TGTGCCAGCAGCTTAGGAGGGACAGGGGGCGAGGTTGGCTACACCTTC. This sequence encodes CASSLGGTGGEVGYTF. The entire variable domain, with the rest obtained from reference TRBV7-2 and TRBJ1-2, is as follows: GAGVSQSPSNKVTEKGKDVELRCDPISGHTALYWYRQSLGQGLEFLIYFQGNSAPDKSGLPSDRFSAERTGGSVSTLTIQRTQQEDSAVYLCASSLGGTGGEVGYTFGSGTRLTVV.

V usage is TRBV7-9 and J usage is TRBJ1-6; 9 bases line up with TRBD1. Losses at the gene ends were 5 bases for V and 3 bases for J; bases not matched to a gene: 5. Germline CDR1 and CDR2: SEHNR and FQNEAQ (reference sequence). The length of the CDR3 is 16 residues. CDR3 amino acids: CASSQQGASYNSPLHF. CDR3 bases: TGTGCCAGCAGCCAACAGGGGGCGAGCTATAATTCACCCCTCCACTTT.

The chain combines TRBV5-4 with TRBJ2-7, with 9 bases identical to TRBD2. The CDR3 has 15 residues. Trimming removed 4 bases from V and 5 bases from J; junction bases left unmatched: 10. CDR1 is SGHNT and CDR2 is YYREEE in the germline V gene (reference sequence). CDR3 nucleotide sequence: TGTGCCAGCAGCGGGGTTCTAGCGGGGTCTGACGAGCAGTACTTC. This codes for CASSGVLAGSDEQYF.

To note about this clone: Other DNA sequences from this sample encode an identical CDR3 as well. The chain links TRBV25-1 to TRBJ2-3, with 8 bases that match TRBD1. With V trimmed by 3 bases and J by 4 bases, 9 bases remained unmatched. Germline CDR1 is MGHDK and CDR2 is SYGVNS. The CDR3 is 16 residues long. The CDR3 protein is CASSDTTGDLADTQYF. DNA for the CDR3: TGTGCCAGCAGTGACACGACAGGGGACCTCGCAGATACGCAGTATTTT.

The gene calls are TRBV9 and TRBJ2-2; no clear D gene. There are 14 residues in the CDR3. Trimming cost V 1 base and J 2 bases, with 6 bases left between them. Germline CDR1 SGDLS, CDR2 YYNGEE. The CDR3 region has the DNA TGTGCCAGCAGCGTACTTACAAACACCGGGGAGCTGTTTTTT. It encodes CASSVLTNTGELFF.

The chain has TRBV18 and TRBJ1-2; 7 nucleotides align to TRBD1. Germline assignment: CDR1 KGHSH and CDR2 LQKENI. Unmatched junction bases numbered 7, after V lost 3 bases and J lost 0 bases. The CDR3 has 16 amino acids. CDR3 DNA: TGTGCCAGCTCACCTCCCGGGACAGTCTCTAACTATGGCTACACCTTC. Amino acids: CASSPPGTVSNYGYTF.

CDR3 loop: CASSLTGRGGPYNEQFF. The CDR3 DNA follows: TGTGCCAGCAGCCTTACCGGGAGAGGGGGCCCCTACAATGAGCAGTTCTTC. The genes are TRBV11-2 and TRBJ2-1; tentative D call: TRBD1 (7 bases). V lost 5 bases and J lost 2, with 19 bases in between. The CDR3 runs 17 residues. CDR1 is SGHAT, CDR2 FQNNGV, per germline.

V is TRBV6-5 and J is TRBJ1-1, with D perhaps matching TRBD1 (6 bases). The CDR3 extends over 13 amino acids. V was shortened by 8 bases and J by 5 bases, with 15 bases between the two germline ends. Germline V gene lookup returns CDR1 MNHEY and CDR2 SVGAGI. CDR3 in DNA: TGTGCCAGCGCAGCCGGGACACCAACTGAAGCTTTCTTT. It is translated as CASAAGTPTEAFF.

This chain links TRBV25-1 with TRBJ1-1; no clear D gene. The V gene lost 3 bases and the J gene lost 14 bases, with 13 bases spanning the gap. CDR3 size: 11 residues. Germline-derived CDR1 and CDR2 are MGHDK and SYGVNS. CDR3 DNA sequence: TGTGCCAGCAGTGAGTATTCAGTGCACTTCTTT. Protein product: CASSEYSVHFF.

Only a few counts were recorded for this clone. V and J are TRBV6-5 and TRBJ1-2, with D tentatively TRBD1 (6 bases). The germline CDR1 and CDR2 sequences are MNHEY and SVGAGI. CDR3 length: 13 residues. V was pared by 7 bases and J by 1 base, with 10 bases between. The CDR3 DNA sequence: TGTGCCAGCAAACAGGGCCGTAACTATGGCTACACCTTC. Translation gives CASKQGRNYGYTF.

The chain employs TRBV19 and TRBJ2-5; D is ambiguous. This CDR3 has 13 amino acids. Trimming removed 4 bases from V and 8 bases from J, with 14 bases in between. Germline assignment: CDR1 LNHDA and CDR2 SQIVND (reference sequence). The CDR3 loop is CASSTDGSLTQYF. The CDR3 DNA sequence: TGTGCCAGTAGTACTGACGGTTCCCTCACCCAGTACTTC.

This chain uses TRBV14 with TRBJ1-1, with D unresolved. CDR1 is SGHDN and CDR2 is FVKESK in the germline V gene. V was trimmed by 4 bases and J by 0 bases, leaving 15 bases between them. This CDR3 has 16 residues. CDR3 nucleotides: TGTGCCAGCAGCCCTCAGACACTAATAATGAACACTGAAGCTTTCTTT. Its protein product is CASSPQTLIMNTEAFF.

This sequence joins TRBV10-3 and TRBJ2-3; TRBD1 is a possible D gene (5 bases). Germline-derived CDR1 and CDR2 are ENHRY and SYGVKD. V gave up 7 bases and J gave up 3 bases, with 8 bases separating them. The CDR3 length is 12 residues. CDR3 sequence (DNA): TGTGCCATCAACCAGGGAACAGATACGCAGTATTTT. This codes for CAINQGTDTQYF.

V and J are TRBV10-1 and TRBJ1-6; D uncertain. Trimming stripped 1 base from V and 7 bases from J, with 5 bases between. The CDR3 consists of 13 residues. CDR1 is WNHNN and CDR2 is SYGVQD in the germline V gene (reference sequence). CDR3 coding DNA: TGCGCCAGCAGTGAGTTCGAAAATTCACCCCTCCACTTT. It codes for CASSEFENSPLHF.

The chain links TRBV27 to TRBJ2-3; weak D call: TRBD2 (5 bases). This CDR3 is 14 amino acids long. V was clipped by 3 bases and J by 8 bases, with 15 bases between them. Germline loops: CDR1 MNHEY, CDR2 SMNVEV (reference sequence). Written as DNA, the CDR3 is TGTGCCAGCAGTTTCCGGGGTACCCCAGGTACGCAGTATTTT. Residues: CASSFRGTPGTQYF.

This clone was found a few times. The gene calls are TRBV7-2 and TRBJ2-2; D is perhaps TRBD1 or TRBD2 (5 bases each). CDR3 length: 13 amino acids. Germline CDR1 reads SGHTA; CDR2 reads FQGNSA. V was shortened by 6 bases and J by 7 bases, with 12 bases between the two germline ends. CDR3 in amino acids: CASSSGTLGELFF. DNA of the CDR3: TGTGCCAGCAGTTCCGGGACCCTCGGGGAGCTGTTTTTT.

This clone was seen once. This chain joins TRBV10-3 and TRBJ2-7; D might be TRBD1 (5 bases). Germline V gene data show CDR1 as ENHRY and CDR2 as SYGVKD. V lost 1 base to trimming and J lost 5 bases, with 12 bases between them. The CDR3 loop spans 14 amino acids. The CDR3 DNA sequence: TGTGCCATCAGTGAGTTGGCAGGGTGGAACGAGCAGTACTTC. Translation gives CAISELAGWNEQYF.

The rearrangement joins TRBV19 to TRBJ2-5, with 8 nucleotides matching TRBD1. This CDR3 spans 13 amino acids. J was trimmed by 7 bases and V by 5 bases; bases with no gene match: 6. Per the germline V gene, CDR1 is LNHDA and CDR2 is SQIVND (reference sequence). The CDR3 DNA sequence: TGTGCCAGTAGTCCAGGACAGGGAACGACCCAGTACTTC. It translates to CASSPGQGTTQYF. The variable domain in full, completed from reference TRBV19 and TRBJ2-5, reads DGGITQSPKYLFRKEGQNVTLSCEQNLNHDAMYWYRQDPGQGLRLIYYSQIVNDFQKGDIAEGYSVSREKKESFPLTVTSAQKNPTAFYLCASSPGQGTTQYFGPGTRLLVL.